This is a list of T cell receptor beta chains from one sample in a study of OX40 agonist ivuxolimab in advanced cancers. Repertoires were generated with immunoSEQ multiplex PCR, while TCRdb's copy carries only in-frame clones and drops some. There are about 79,000 clones in the sample; less than 85% occur only once, and around 0.49% lies in the top ten. Here the sequenced sample was CD4+ or CD8+ T cells sorted from blood, taken in a trial of the OX40 agonist ivuxolimab. The receptor set was obtained from an adult with an advanced solid tumor such as melanoma, head and neck, liver or kidney cancer. The CDR3 runs from the conserved cysteine through the conserved F or W.

TRBJ1-5 | TRBV19 | 15 | CASKMDRRSNQPQHF
TRBJ2-1 | TRBV7-2 | 13 | CASSFPGEGEQFF
TRBJ1-6 | TRBV5-1 | 15 | CASSLGQGIGSPLHF
TRBJ2-4 | TRBV6-5 | 14 | CASSPIAGTDIQYF
TRBJ1-2 | TRBV29-1 | 12 | CSARDQGNGYTF
TRBJ2-7 | TRBV7-9 | 15 | CASSPPGTETNEQYF
TRBJ2-3 | TRBV11-2 | 15 | CASSFNPSRTDTQYF
TRBJ2-1 | TRBV2 | 12 | CASSYGKNEQFF
TRBJ2-3 | TRBV11-3 | 14 | CASSLTSGGDTQYF
TRBJ1-4 | TRBV15 | 15 | CATRGTGIANEKLFF
TRBJ1-6 | TRBV4-3 | 14 | CASSQGTYNSPLHF
TRBJ1-1 | TRBV6-5 | 13 | CASRRGRDTEAFF
TRBJ2-3 | TRBV15 | 13 | CATSRPGTDTQYF
TRBJ1-2 | TRBV4-1 | 16 | CASSQETGRGDYGYTF
TRBJ2-5 | TRBV11-2 | 14 | CASSHSPVGETQYF
TRBJ2-1 | TRBV7-7 | 14 | CASSMTGDYNEQFF
TRBJ2-1 | TRBV28 | 17 | CASSLGLALSSYNEQFF
TRBJ1-1 | TRBV30 | 15 | CASRRDRGRFGGAFF
TRBJ2-3 | TRBV9 | 15 | CASSVSRGHEDTQYF
TRBJ2-7 | TRBV9 | 14 | CASSPGDGGYEQYF
TRBJ1-1 | TRBV9 | 14 | CASSVEGRVNEAFF
TRBJ2-3 | TRBV7-2 | 18 | CASSFRLGLAGAGDTQYF
TRBJ2-7 | TRBV2 | 13 | CASGASLSYEQYF
TRBJ2-7 | TRBV6-1 | 15 | CASSDMPTSLYEQYF
TRBJ1-1 | TRBV10-3 | 14 | CAISERGISTEAFF
TRBJ2-2 | TRBV18 | 12 | CASSTNTGELFF
TRBJ2-7 | TRBV28 | 14 | CASMSPGNSYEQYF
TRBJ2-1 | TRBV21-1 | 14 | CARDRPGYYNEQFF
TRBJ2-2 | TRBV9 | 15 | CASSESSGDGGELFF
TRBJ2-3 | TRBV6-1 | 15 | CASSEPGSGTDTQYF
TRBJ1-1 | TRBV30 | 14 | CAWIQFEGATEAFF